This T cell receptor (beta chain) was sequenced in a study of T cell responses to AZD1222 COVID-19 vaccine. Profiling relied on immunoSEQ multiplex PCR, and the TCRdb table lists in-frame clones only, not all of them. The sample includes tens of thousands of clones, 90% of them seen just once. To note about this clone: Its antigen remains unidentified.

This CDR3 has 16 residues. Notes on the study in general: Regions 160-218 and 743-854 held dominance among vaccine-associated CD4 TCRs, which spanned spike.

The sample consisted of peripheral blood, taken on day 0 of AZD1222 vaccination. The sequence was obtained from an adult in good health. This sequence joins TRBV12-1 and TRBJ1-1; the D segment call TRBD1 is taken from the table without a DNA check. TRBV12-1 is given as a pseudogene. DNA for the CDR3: TGTGCCAGCAGCCTATTGAGGGGACAAGTGAACACTGAAGCTTTCTTT. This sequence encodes CASSLLRGQVNTEAFF.